This is a list of T cell receptor beta chains from one sample in a study of cytomegalovirus exposure and HLA in healthy donors. Generated by immunoSEQ multiplex PCR, the TCRdb table keeps only in-frame clones and is missing some. This sample has around 160,000 clones, with 70% found just once. Sequencing used PBMCs. Receptors originate from a young man in good health and CMV-seropositive. The CDR3 runs from the conserved cysteine through the conserved F or W. Each record gives: clone size, J gene, D gene, V gene, CDR3 protein, CDR3 DNA. A D gene is named only where the DNA matches it firmly. A clone size is listed for some rows: how often the clone was seen (once, few, many), or a class if it is expanded.

abundance: .; j_gene: TRBJ2-3; d_gene: .; v_gene: TRBV27; CDR3aa: CASSLDPDTDTQYF; CDR3nt: TGTGCCAGCAGTTTAGATCCAGACACAGATACGCAGTATTTT
abundance: .; j_gene: TRBJ2-1; d_gene: .; v_gene: TRBV7-3; CDR3aa: CASSLGSYNEQFF; CDR3nt: TGTGCCAGCAGCTTAGGCAGTTACAATGAGCAGTTCTTC
abundance: .; j_gene: TRBJ1-1; d_gene: TRBD1; v_gene: TRBV6-5; CDR3aa: CASSRDRGTEAFF; CDR3nt: TGTGCCAGCAGCCGGGACAGGGGCACTGAAGCTTTCTTT
abundance: few; j_gene: TRBJ2-1; d_gene: .; v_gene: TRBV1; CDR3aa: CTSSLGGGRPLHEQFF; CDR3nt: TGCACCAGCAGCCTCGGAGGCGGGAGGCCTTTGCATGAGCAGTTCTTC
abundance: once; j_gene: TRBJ1-1; d_gene: .; v_gene: TRBV4-1; CDR3aa: CASSKGGSEAFF; CDR3nt: TGCGCCAGCAGCAAGGGGGGGTCTGAAGCTTTCTTT
abundance: .; j_gene: TRBJ1-2; d_gene: TRBD1; v_gene: TRBV6-1; CDR3aa: CASSAEQGRRGGYTF; CDR3nt: TGTGCCAGCAGTGCCGAACAGGGGCGTCGTGGTGGCTACACCTTC
abundance: many; j_gene: TRBJ2-1; d_gene: TRBD2; v_gene: TRBV27; CDR3aa: CASTTGGAGYNEQFF; CDR3nt: TGTGCCAGCACCACGGGGGGGGCAGGTTACAATGAGCAGTTCTTC
abundance: .; j_gene: TRBJ2-1; d_gene: TRBD2; v_gene: TRBV4-1; CDR3aa: CASSQDRVRVAGGRRSYNEQFF; CDR3nt: TGCGCCAGCAGCCAAGATCGTGTGCGGGTAGCGGGGGGCCGAAGATCCTACAATGAGCAGTTCTTC
abundance: .; j_gene: TRBJ1-1; d_gene: TRBD1; v_gene: TRBV5-6; CDR3aa: CASSLAARQGLEAFF; CDR3nt: TGTGCCAGCAGCTTGGCCGCGAGACAGGGCCTTGAAGCTTTCTTT
abundance: .; j_gene: TRBJ2-2; d_gene: TRBD1; v_gene: TRBV5-1; CDR3aa: CASSSGQGHTGELFF; CDR3nt: TGCGCCAGCAGCTCGGGACAGGGACACACCGGGGAGCTGTTTTTT
abundance: .; j_gene: TRBJ2-2; d_gene: TRBD2; v_gene: TRBV5-1; CDR3aa: CASSLALGLVSGELFF; CDR3nt: TGCGCCAGCAGCTTGGCCTTGGGACTAGTATCCGGGGAGCTGTTTTTT
abundance: .; j_gene: TRBJ2-3; d_gene: .; v_gene: TRBV30; CDR3aa: CAWSVLDRADTQYF; CDR3nt: TGTGCCTGGAGTGTACTAGATAGGGCAGATACGCAGTATTTT
abundance: .; j_gene: TRBJ1-1; d_gene: .; v_gene: TRBV6-5; CDR3aa: CASSPSFDTEAFF; CDR3nt: TGTGCCAGCAGTCCTTCCTTCGACACTGAAGCTTTCTTT
abundance: .; j_gene: TRBJ1-2; d_gene: .; v_gene: TRBV6-1; CDR3aa: CASSEQEYGYTF; CDR3nt: TGTGCCAGCAGTGAACAGGAATATGGCTACACCTTC
abundance: .; j_gene: TRBJ1-2; d_gene: .; v_gene: TRBV25-1; CDR3aa: CASSGLPGTDMVYGYTF; CDR3nt: TGTGCCAGCAGTGGACTCCCGGGTACGGACATGGTTTATGGCTACACCTTC
abundance: .; j_gene: TRBJ2-2; d_gene: .; v_gene: TRBV11-2; CDR3aa: CASSPSGTGELFF; CDR3nt: TGTGCCAGCAGCCCCTCAGGAACCGGGGAGCTGTTTTTT
abundance: .; j_gene: TRBJ1-1; d_gene: .; v_gene: TRBV19; CDR3aa: CASTPPGLNTEAFF; CDR3nt: TGTGCCAGTACCCCCCCAGGGTTGAACACTGAAGCTTTCTTT
abundance: .; j_gene: TRBJ2-3; d_gene: .; v_gene: TRBV7-6; CDR3aa: CASSLALGGVTDTQYF; CDR3nt: TGTGCCAGCAGCTTAGCGCTCGGCGGGGTCACAGATACGCAGTATTTT
abundance: .; j_gene: TRBJ1-1; d_gene: .; v_gene: TRBV5-4; CDR3aa: CASSLDGTLNTEAFF; CDR3nt: TGTGCCAGCAGCTTGGACGGGACATTGAACACTGAAGCTTTCTTT
abundance: few; j_gene: TRBJ1-5; d_gene: .; v_gene: TRBV2; CDR3aa: CASSGRQVSGNQPQHF; CDR3nt: TGTGCCAGCAGCGGCCGACAGGTTTCTGGGAATCAGCCCCAGCATTTT
abundance: .; j_gene: TRBJ1-1; d_gene: TRBD1; v_gene: TRBV28; CDR3aa: CASSPKGGLGTEAFF; CDR3nt: TGTGCCAGCAGTCCCAAAGGGGGCTTGGGCACTGAAGCTTTCTTT
abundance: .; j_gene: TRBJ1-6; d_gene: .; v_gene: TRBV10-3; CDR3aa: CAISELRGDNSPLHF; CDR3nt: TGTGCCATCAGTGAGCTCAGGGGAGATAATTCACCCCTCCACTTT
abundance: .; j_gene: TRBJ1-5; d_gene: .; v_gene: TRBV27; CDR3aa: CASSLGGPQPQHF; CDR3nt: TGTGCCAGCAGTTTGGGGGGGCCGCAGCCCCAGCATTTT
abundance: once; j_gene: TRBJ1-2; d_gene: .; v_gene: TRBV30; CDR3aa: CAWSPNFGYGYTF; CDR3nt: TGTGCCTGGAGTCCGAATTTCGGGTATGGCTACACCTTC
abundance: .; j_gene: TRBJ1-3; d_gene: .; v_gene: TRBV7-9; CDR3aa: CASSLDGSSGNTIYF; CDR3nt: TGTGCCAGCAGCTTAGATGGCAGCTCTGGAAACACCATATATTTT
abundance: .; j_gene: TRBJ2-2; d_gene: TRBD1; v_gene: TRBV7-3; CDR3aa: CASSQDRGLTGELFF; CDR3nt: TGTGCCAGCAGCCAGGACAGGGGGCTAACCGGGGAGCTGTTTTTT
abundance: .; j_gene: TRBJ2-1; d_gene: TRBD2; v_gene: TRBV9; CDR3aa: CASSVGGGAYNEQFF; CDR3nt: TGTGCCAGCAGCGTAGGTGGGGGGGCCTACAATGAGCAGTTCTTC
abundance: .; j_gene: TRBJ1-5; d_gene: .; v_gene: TRBV2; CDR3aa: CASSGSDQPQHF; CDR3nt: TGTGCCAGCAGTGGTTCAGATCAGCCCCAGCATTTT
abundance: .; j_gene: TRBJ1-1; d_gene: TRBD1; v_gene: TRBV5-4; CDR3aa: CASSLGTGNTEAFF; CDR3nt: TGTGCCAGCAGCTTGGGGACAGGGAACACTGAAGCTTTCTTT
abundance: .; j_gene: TRBJ2-1; d_gene: TRBD1; v_gene: TRBV7-6; CDR3aa: CASSPRQGKNEQFF; CDR3nt: TGTGCCAGCAGCCCTAGACAGGGTAAGAATGAGCAGTTCTTC
abundance: .; j_gene: TRBJ1-1; d_gene: .; v_gene: TRBV18; CDR3aa: CASSPRHTQSEAFF; CDR3nt: TGTGCCAGCTCACCACGTCACACCCAGTCCGAAGCTTTCTTT
abundance: .; j_gene: TRBJ2-5; d_gene: TRBD2; v_gene: TRBV5-1; CDR3aa: CASSFGSSGTLGETQYF; CDR3nt: TGCGCCAGCAGCTTTGGTTCTAGCGGGACCCTAGGAGAGACCCAGTACTTC
abundance: .; j_gene: TRBJ2-1; d_gene: TRBD2; v_gene: TRBV7-9; CDR3aa: CASSPLGSGRAGYNEQFF; CDR3nt: TGTGCCAGCAGCCCCCTGGGTAGCGGGAGGGCCGGTTACAATGAGCAGTTCTTC
abundance: .; j_gene: TRBJ2-5; d_gene: .; v_gene: TRBV7-2; CDR3aa: CASRAYGTEETQYF; CDR3nt: TGTGCCAGCAGGGCTTACGGAACAGAAGAGACCCAGTACTTC
abundance: .; j_gene: TRBJ2-4; d_gene: .; v_gene: TRBV19; CDR3aa: CASSIYHSGQAKNIQYF; CDR3nt: TGTGCCAGTAGTATATATCACAGCGGGCAAGCCAAAAACATTCAGTACTTC
abundance: .; j_gene: TRBJ2-1; d_gene: TRBD2; v_gene: TRBV7-6; CDR3aa: CASSPGLAGGREYNEQFF; CDR3nt: TGTGCCAGCAGCCCCGGACTAGCGGGGGGGCGGGAGTACAATGAGCAGTTCTTC
abundance: .; j_gene: TRBJ2-3; d_gene: TRBD2; v_gene: TRBV27; CDR3aa: CASRGEAGGPGTDTQYF; CDR3nt: TGTGCCAGCAGAGGAGAAGCGGGGGGGCCTGGAACAGATACGCAGTATTTT
abundance: .; j_gene: TRBJ1-5; d_gene: .; v_gene: TRBV18; CDR3aa: CASSPGQKNQPQHF; CDR3nt: TGTGCCAGCTCACCCGGACAAAAAAATCAGCCCCAGCATTTT
abundance: .; j_gene: TRBJ1-1; d_gene: .; v_gene: TRBV7-3; CDR3aa: CASSLAGENTEAFF; CDR3nt: TGTGCCAGCAGCTTGGCCGGGGAGAACACTGAAGCTTTCTTT
abundance: .; j_gene: TRBJ1-1; d_gene: TRBD1; v_gene: TRBV5-1; CDR3aa: CASSFFPSGGGTEAFF; CDR3nt: TGCGCCAGCAGCTTTTTCCCCTCAGGGGGTGGAACTGAAGCTTTCTTT
abundance: .; j_gene: TRBJ2-3; d_gene: TRBD1; v_gene: TRBV30; CDR3aa: CAWSQGTGTGGVDTQYF; CDR3nt: TGTGCCTGGAGCCAGGGAACCGGGACAGGGGGAGTAGATACGCAGTATTTT
abundance: .; j_gene: TRBJ1-1; d_gene: .; v_gene: TRBV5-1; CDR3aa: CASSLQGGNTEAFF; CDR3nt: TGCGCCAGCAGCTTGCAGGGAGGGAACACTGAAGCTTTCTTT
abundance: .; j_gene: TRBJ1-3; d_gene: .; v_gene: TRBV15; CDR3aa: CATSRAGSSGNTIYF; CDR3nt: TGTGCCACCAGCAGAGCCGGGTCCTCTGGAAACACCATATATTTT